This record concerns one T cell receptor (beta chain) sequence. No antigen is known for it. There are 17 residues in the CDR3. Looked up from germline, CDR1 is SGHTA and CDR2 is FQGNSA. V was shortened by 0 bases and J by 0 bases, with 12 bases between the two germline ends. Making TCR cDNA involved 5'RACE template switching, which added UMIs and a universal primer site. TCRdb reprocessed the 5' RACE reads with MiXCR, giving one entry per CDR3 protein. The data show 550,000 to 750,000 distinct CDR3 sequences, with roughly 13% seen just once and over 13% held by the top ten. This specimen belongs to a study of T cells after yellow fever vaccination. Background on the study: Libraries from low-cell-number fractions were prepared with the SMART-Seq v4 Ultra Low Input RNA kit. Study-wide results and caveats: Most clones from primary vaccination were detected again post-booster (around 96% CD4, roughly 85% CD8). There was a possibility that FACS-sorted repertoires contained abundant clonotypes contaminating from the bulk population.

The origin of this receptor is a man aged 30 to 39 who received the YFV17D yellow fever vaccine. V gene TRBV7-2 combines with J gene TRBJ2-4; D gene unclear. The sequencing used PBMCs, collected on the day of the yellow fever booster vaccination. CDR3 sequence reads: CASSLARSLVAKNIQYF. The DNA of the CDR3 is TGTGCCAGCAGCTTAGCGAGGTCGCTGGTAGCCAAAAACATTCAGTACTTC.